A single sample is the source of the 17 T cell receptor beta chains below, sequenced in a study of blood T cell repertoires in COVID-19. Generated by immunoSEQ multiplex PCR, the TCRdb table keeps only in-frame clones and is missing some. The sample contains about 180,000 clones, 88% of which appear only once. The specimen sequenced was peripheral blood. These receptors all stem from a woman younger than 45 with acute or convalescent COVID-19.

The chain carries TRBV10-1 and TRBJ2-5; D might be TRBD2 (5 bases). The germline V gene has CDR1 WNHNN and CDR2 SYGVQD (reference sequence). There are 13 residues in the CDR3. The ends were cut back, 10 bases at V and 3 bases at J, with 15 bases in the middle. CDR3 nucleotide sequence: TGCGCCACCTCCCGGGATCCAGAAGAGACCCAGTACTTC. Translation: CATSRDPEETQYF.

The V and J genes are TRBV30 and TRBJ2-3; no reliable D call. The CDR3 contains 13 residues. V lost 3 bases and J lost 0, with 7 bases in between. The germline CDR1 and CDR2 sequences are GTSNPN and SVGIG (reference sequence). The DNA for the CDR3 is TGTGCCTGGAGAGTTACTAGCACAGATACGCAGTATTTT. Protein sequence: CAWRVTSTDTQYF.

This clone was picked up a small number of times. This chain links TRBV5-5 with TRBJ1-2; 7 bases map to TRBD1. This CDR3 spans 14 amino acids. CDR1 is SGHKS and CDR2 is YYEKEE in the germline V gene (reference sequence). V lost 0 bases, J lost 9 bases, and 8 bases stayed unmatched. In nucleotides, the CDR3 is TGTGCCAGCAGCTTGGAGGGGACAGTTCGCCGCTACACCTTC. Translated: CASSLEGTVRRYTF.

This sequence joins TRBV1 and TRBJ1-3. TRBV1 is a known pseudogene. This CDR3 has 15 residues. In DNA, the CDR3 is TGCACCAGCAGCCAAGGTCTATTCTCTGGAAACACCATATATTTT. Translated: CTSSQGLFSGNTIYF.

V is TRBV6-4 and J is TRBJ2-2; a weak D match, TRBD2 (6 bases). V lost 2 bases to trimming and J lost 7 bases, with 17 bases between them. This CDR3 contains 16 residues. Per the germline V gene, CDR1 is MRHNA and CDR2 is SNTAGT. The CDR3 reads CASSDTPGTPYGELFF. CDR3 DNA sequence: TGTGCCAGCAGTGACACTCCCGGGACTCCCTACGGGGAGCTGTTTTTT.

The rearrangement joins TRBV28 to TRBJ1-4; the D gene is possibly TRBD1 (5 bases). The germline V and J ends were trimmed by 4 bases and 5 bases, with 8 bases remaining between them. The germline V gene encodes CDR1 MDHEN and CDR2 SYDVKM. The length of the CDR3 is 13 residues. CDR3 DNA sequence: TGTGCCAGCAGTTGGACACCAAATGAAAAACTGTTTTTT. Protein product: CASSWTPNEKLFF.

The chain couples TRBV28 to TRBJ2-5; D possibly corresponds to TRBD2 (7 bases). This CDR3 spans 18 amino acids. Germline V lookup: CDR1 MDHEN, CDR2 SYDVKM. Trimming removed 5 bases from V and 1 base from J, with 23 bases in between. In DNA, the CDR3 is TGTGCCAGCAGTACGAACTGGGGGAGGGGGGGATCCCAAGAGACCCAGTACTTC. It specifies CASSTNWGRGGSQETQYF.

The rearrangement uses TRBV14 and TRBJ1-3, with D possibly being TRBD1 (6 bases). CDR3 length: 19 amino acids. V lost 7 bases, J lost 0 bases, and 25 bases lay in between. Germline lookup yields CDR1 SGHDN and CDR2 FVKESK. This CDR3 reads CASKGGGTATSSSGNTIYF. CDR3 DNA: TGTGCCAGCAAAGGGGGAGGGACCGCCACGTCGTCCTCTGGAAACACCATATATTTT.

The gene calls are TRBV19 and TRBJ1-2; TRBD1 agrees at 7 bases. V lost 4 bases and J lost 4; bases outside the gene matches: 9. From germline, CDR1 is LNHDA and CDR2 SQIVND (reference sequence). This CDR3 contains 15 residues. The CDR3 region has the DNA TGTGCCAGTAGTACCTTACAGGGGACGGGCTATGGCTACACCTTC. The encoded protein is CASSTLQGTGYGYTF.

V and J are TRBV15 and TRBJ2-1; 10 bases are shared with TRBD2. CDR1 and CDR2 from the germline V gene are LNHNV and YYDKDF (reference sequence). The CDR3 runs to 13 residues. Trimming removed 6 bases from V and 11 bases from J; junction bases left unmatched: 7. The CDR3: CATSELAGTKQFF. The CDR3 nucleotides are TGTGCCACCAGTGAACTAGCGGGAACGAAGCAGTTCTTC. The whole variable domain, filled in from reference TRBV15 and TRBJ2-1, reads DAMVIQNPRYQVTQFGKPVTLSCSQTLNHNVMYWYQQKSSQAPKLLFHYYDKDFNNEADTPDNFQSRRPNTSFCFLDIRSPGLGDTAMYLCATSELAGTKQFFGPGTRLTVL.

This chain links TRBV5-1 with TRBJ1-4, with D possibly being TRBD1 (5 bases). V was clipped by 0 bases and J by 8 bases, with 11 bases between them. The germline V gene encodes CDR1 SGHRS and CDR2 YFSETQ. The CDR3 spans 14 residues. CDR3 nucleotide sequence: TGCGCCAGCAGCTTGGAGGGGCGCTGGGAAAAACTGTTTTTT. Amino acids: CASSLEGRWEKLFF.

The V and J genes are TRBV7-9 and TRBJ2-7, with D possibly matching TRBD1 (5 bases). V was shortened by 5 bases and J by 1 base, with 15 bases between the two germline ends. CDR1 is SEHNR and CDR2 is FQNEAQ in the germline V gene (reference sequence). This CDR3 is built from 15 residues. CDR3 coding DNA: TGTGCCAGCAGCCCCAGGCAGGGATGGTCCTACGAGCAGTACTTC. Translation gives CASSPRQGWSYEQYF.

The rearrangement links TRBV7-8 to TRBJ2-5; the match to TRBD2 covers 7 bases. CDR3 size: 15 residues. V shed 3 bases and J 2 bases; nucleotides not matched to a gene: 6. From germline, CDR1 is SGHVS and CDR2 FQNEAQ. The CDR3 spells CASSLSGAFQETQYF. The CDR3 DNA sequence: TGTGCCAGCAGCTTGAGCGGGGCATTTCAAGAGACCCAGTACTTC.

The gene calls are TRBV7-8 and TRBJ1-4; D gene ambiguous. Germline V CDR1 and CDR2: SGHVS, FQNEAQ. The V end was cut by 5 bases, the J end by 7 bases, with 11 bases between. The CDR3 is 13 amino acids. The CDR3 nucleotides are TGTGCCAGCAGCCCACGGGTGGGTGAAAAACTGTTTTTT. This gives the protein CASSPRVGEKLFF.

This chain connects TRBV21-1 to TRBJ2-3; the table's D call of TRBD2 was not tested on the DNA. TRBV21-1 has pseudogene status. The CDR3 runs 15 residues. The CDR3 sequence is CASTPGLKRADTQYF. In DNA, the CDR3 is TGTGCCAGTACCCCGGGACTAAAGCGGGCAGATACGCAGTATTTT.

This clone was observed a single time. The chain joins TRBV7-9 to TRBJ2-2, with 10 bases matching TRBD2. The germline V gene encodes CDR1 SEHNR and CDR2 FQNEAQ (reference sequence). The CDR3 is 13 residues long. Trimming took 3 bases from V and 11 from J; bases not matched to a gene: 3. The CDR3: CASSFVAGGELFF. DNA for the CDR3: TGTGCCAGCAGCTTTGTAGCGGGAGGAGAGCTGTTTTTT.

This chain uses TRBV11-3 with TRBJ2-3, with D hard to call. Germline CDR1 and CDR2: SGHNT and YENEEA. Deletions cut 2 bases from V and 7 bases from J, with 10 bases between. The CDR3 contains 13 residues. The CDR3 spells CASSLYRTYTQYF. CDR3 nucleotides: TGTGCCAGCAGCTTATACCGCACTTATACGCAGTATTTT.